The clone carrying this T cell receptor (beta chain) was seen only a few times. Its antigen is still unknown. Quantitative 5'-RACE was performed with molecular barcodes, and it yielded the TCR beta libraries. TCRdb redid the calling of the 5' RACE reads with MiXCR, one entry per CDR3 protein. The data show approximately 350,000 distinct CDR3 sequences, roughly 15% seen once. The data stem from a study of CD8 T cells in ankylosing spondylitis. Study-level findings and limits: Significant enrichment of disease-linked clones was reported in matched ankylosing spondylitis synovial fluid. It appeared that ankylosing spondylitis blood was characterized by a TCR beta motif of roughly 8 highly homologous variants. Disease-linked clones were CD8+ and relatively rare in peripheral blood.

This receptor was taken from a male donor with ankylosing spondylitis or in good health (not recorded which). Sequenced: blood, either unsorted or a sorted T cell fraction (not recorded which).

For the CDR3, the DNA is TGCAGTGCTTCGCGGACGGAGCTAGCCAAAAACATTCAGTACTTC. Encoded protein: CSASRTELAKNIQYF. J is TRBJ2-4 and V is TRBV20-1, with unresolved D. The CDR3 contains 15 residues. Germline V lookup: CDR1 DFQATT, CDR2 SNEGSKA (reference sequence). V lost 5 bases and J 0 bases, leaving 14 bases between the germline ends.